This TCR beta chain comes out of a study of T cell repertoires in aging, cancer and after chemotherapy. Study-wide background: Paired samples before and after chemotherapy came from glioblastoma patients receiving temozolomide-based therapy. Whole-study results and caveats: In healthy donors, age-related TCR diversity loss mainly reflected lost richness.

The germline CDR1 and CDR2 sequences are MNHNS and SASEGT. CDR3 length: 16 residues. After removal of 7 bases from V and 7 bases from J, the junction contained 12 bases not matched to a gene. A mixed TRB-A/B primer pool amplified rearranged TRB by multiplex touch-down PCR. Using its own MiXCR run on the multiplex PCR reads, TCRdb lists one record per CDR3 protein. The sample yields some 3,100 distinct CDR3 sequences, just over 20% seen once. The template was genomic DNA from peripheral blood, not RNA. This clonotype has more than one count but fewer than ten. Its antigen is unidentified. The sequence was obtained from a human donor with a solid tumor. The genes are TRBV6-1 and TRBJ2-3, with 12 bases identical to TRBD1. Material for sequencing was blood. CDR3: CASKPQIGTGGYTQYF. The CDR3 DNA follows: TGTGCCAGCAAACCACAAATCGGGACAGGGGGCTATACGCAGTATTTT.